The clone carrying this TCR beta chain was counted a few times. V gave up 7 bases and J gave up 1 base, with 14 bases separating them. From germline, CDR1 is LNHDA and CDR2 SQIVND (reference sequence). The CDR3 length is 15 residues. The method was immunoSEQ multiplex PCR; TCRdb's version includes in-frame clones alone and lacks a portion of them. The sample carries 70,000 to 80,000 clones, roughly 93% recorded once. This entry belongs to a study of OX40 agonist ivuxolimab in advanced cancers. The clonotype comes from an adult with an advanced solid tumor such as melanoma, head and neck, liver or kidney cancer. The V gene is TRBV19, the J gene TRBJ1-5; TRBD1 might be the D (6 bases). The material was CD4+ or CD8+ T cells sorted from blood, obtained in a trial of the OX40 agonist ivuxolimab. The CDR3 region is CASKGERQSNQPQHF. The CDR3 region has the DNA TGTGCCAGTAAGGGGGAAAGGCAGAGCAATCAGCCCCAGCATTTT.